This note documents a single T cell receptor (beta chain) sequence. Antigen specificity is unknown. Germline V gives CDR1 SQVTM, CDR2 ANQGSEA. This CDR3 has 14 amino acids. V shed 6 bases, J shed 5 bases, and the junction held 11 bases outside the gene matches. cDNA libraries for TCR alpha and TCR beta, carrying sample barcodes and UMIs, came from 5'RACE with constant-segment primers. TCRdb recomputed calls from the 5' RACE reads with MiXCR, one row per CDR3 protein. Of around 400,000 distinct CDR3 sequences listed, approximately 24% are singletons. The data were obtained in a study of T-cell memory formation after mild COVID-19. The overall study: Each donor largely had its own TCR clusters. Study-level findings and limits: Contracting CD4+ clones lay largely in CM and EM, with CD8+ ones residing in EMRA.

The rearrangement uses TRBV29-1 and TRBJ2-5; 8 nucleotides match TRBD1. The TCR was taken from an adult woman who had mild COVID-19 (a few samples of this study predate the infection). Cell type and time point are not known. Sequencing was performed on PBMCs or a T cell subset sorted from them (not recorded which). The CDR3 reads CSVGRQGSGETQYF. The CDR3 coding sequence is TGCAGCGTAGGCAGACAGGGGTCAGGTGAGACCCAGTACTTC. Together with reference TRBV29-1 and TRBJ2-5, the CDR3 gives the full variable domain: SAVISQKPSRDICQRGTSLTIQCQVDSQVTMMFWYRQQPGQSLTLIATANQGSEATYESGFVIDKFPISRPNLTFSTLTVSNMSPEDSSIYLCSVGRQGSGETQYFGPGTRLLVL.